What follows describes a single T cell receptor (beta chain). There is no known antigen for this receptor. No much larger clone is present one base from it, and per-base qualities are unavailable. Trimming removed 6 bases from V and 5 bases from J, leaving 14 bases between the germline ends. CDR1 and CDR2 are read off the germline V gene as MDHEN and SYDVKM. Spanning cysteine to phenylalanine, the CDR3 consists of 13 amino acids. The kept DNA is CDR3 alone, 39 bases in frame from the first base. This sample was included in a study of blood T cell repertoires in COVID-19 (dated by TCRdb to 2019 to 2021). At the level of the whole study: Collaborator samples came from the United States, Italy and Spain and covered acute and convalescent phases of COVID-19. The repertoires were released in a freely available public database meant as a resource for research on the immune response to SARS-CoV-2. The material from the prospective study consisted of cDNA or gDNA derived from T cells, B-cell-depleted T cells, or PBMCs. The dataset comprised deeply sampled blood TCRbeta repertoires from subjects exposed to, actively infected with, or recovered from COVID-19. Where HLA class I and class II types were available, the types were taken from metadata supplied by the sample provider, not from assay-based typing. The sample metadata nearly always contained a de-identified subject ID, COVID-19 status, age in years and sex. The samples were drawn from two sources: the first 160 participants of the ongoing ImmuneRACE study, and 1,000 to 1,500 subjects contributed by 6 global collaborators. Findings and caveats that apply to the study as a whole: The amount of clinical and demographic metadata varied by source and participant and was provided uncurated.

Each collaborating institution followed its own protocols to collect whole blood in K2EDTA tubes. For TCRbeta analysis, collaborator samples were shipped as frozen whole blood, as isolated PBMCs, or as DNA extracted from either sample type. TCRbeta CDR3 regions were amplified from genomic DNA using the immunoSEQ Assay, a bias-controlled multiplex PCR. Per the authors' processing: The number of nucleated cells in each sample was estimated by amplification of reference gene primers within the assay. To quantify the absolute abundance of each unique TCRbeta CDR3 rearrangement, sequence reads were collapsed and filtered. For each sample, productive Simpson clonality was calculated by taking the square root of Simpson's diversity index across productive rearrangements. TCRdb limited this immuneACCESS table to in-frame rearrangements with V and J called. A share of clones is missing; checked studies link under half to unresolved V genes, and the rest is unexplained. D and trimming come from the DNA, and the V and J calls and clone size come from that table. The sample records tens of thousands of clones, about 81% of which are singletons. Of the sample, under 30% is held by the ten largest clones.

The source is a human donor in a cohort sampled during active COVID-19. Recombination linked TRBV28 to TRBJ2-7; the D region may be TRBD1 or TRBD2, each matching 6 bases equally. Source material: peripheral blood. The DNA sequence is as follows: TGTGCCAGCAGATTAGGGGGGACCGACGAGCAGTACTTC. This gives the protein CASRLGGTDEQYF.